The 27 T cell receptor beta chains given below trace back to one sample, sequenced in a study of shared clonotypes between healthy human individuals. Data came from immunoSEQ multiplex PCR; TCRdb stores just in-frame clones and leaves some out. The sample has about 2.4 million clones; roughly 93% are singletons. Sequenced: naive CD4+ T cells from PBMCs. As for subset: CD45RA+ positively selected. Receptors originate from a man between 18 and 29 years old in good health. Some clones in this sample may be carry-over from other donors' samples.

V gene TRBV11-1 combines with J gene TRBJ1-2, with D maybe TRBD1 (6 bases). V was shortened by 4 bases and J by 3 bases, with 18 bases between the two germline ends. Germline CDR1 SGHAT, CDR2 FQDESV (reference sequence). The CDR3 covers 16 residues. The CDR3 nucleotides read TGTGCCAGCAGCTCACCTGGGGGCAGGGGAGACTATGGCTACACCTTC. This codes for CASSSPGGRGDYGYTF.

The CDR3 DNA follows: TGCAGCGCTGACGGCGGCGTACCTTACAATGAGCAGTTCTTC. Amino acids: CSADGGVPYNEQFF. This rearrangement joins TRBV29-1 to TRBJ2-1, with no clear D. Germline lookup yields CDR1 SQVTM and CDR2 ANQGSEA. The CDR3 spans 14 residues. With 7 bases removed from V and 4 bases from J, the gap between germline ends came to 17 bases.

The chain carries TRBV6-1 and TRBJ2-1; 9 bases match TRBD1. The CDR3 is made up of 14 amino acids. Germline values: CDR1 MNHNS, CDR2 SASEGT. After removal of 5 bases from V and 8 bases from J, the junction contained 7 bases not matched to a gene. The CDR3 DNA follows: TGTGCCAGCAGTAGCCGGGACAGGGACTATGAGCAGTTCTTC. As protein: CASSSRDRDYEQFF.

The chain is built from TRBV27 and TRBJ2-1, with D perhaps matching TRBD1 (5 bases). V was cut by 4 bases and J by 0 bases, with 13 bases left in between. From germline, CDR1 is MNHEY and CDR2 SMNVEV (reference sequence). The CDR3 spans 16 residues. In DNA, the CDR3 is TGTGCCAGCAGTTCCTACAGGAAAAGCTCCTACAATGAGCAGTTCTTC. This gives the protein CASSSYRKSSYNEQFF.

The rearrangement links TRBV12-1 to TRBJ2-2; TRBD1, the D gene given by the table, was not confirmed from the DNA. TRBV12-1 is reported as a pseudogene. The CDR3 length is 16 residues. The CDR3 here is CASSLGQEEGAGELFF. As DNA, the CDR3 is TGTGCCAGCAGCTTGGGACAGGAGGAAGGGGCCGGGGAGCTGTTTTTT.

J is TRBJ1-5 and V is TRBV30; TRBD1 matches 7 bases. CDR3 size: 14 residues. Germline CDR1 and CDR2: GTSNPN and SVGIG (reference sequence). With V trimmed by 3 bases and J by 6 bases, 8 bases remained unmatched. For the CDR3, the DNA is TGTGCCTGGAGCCTAGGACAGGACGGTCAGCCCCAGCATTTT. Protein sequence: CAWSLGQDGQPQHF.

V usage is TRBV29-1 and J usage is TRBJ2-2; 12 bases align to TRBD2. Germline lookup yields CDR1 SQVTM and CDR2 ANQGSEA. The length of the CDR3 is 16 residues. With V trimmed by 4 bases and J by 7 bases, 10 bases remained unmatched. CDR3 sequence reads: CSVVTGLAGRDGELFF. CDR3 nucleotide sequence: TGCAGCGTTGTTACAGGACTAGCGGGACGGGACGGGGAGCTGTTTTTT.

As to this clone: A junction end diverges from the germline sequence, so it may reflect a read error. The genes are TRBV7-2 and TRBJ2-7, with 14 bases identical to TRBD2. In germline, CDR1 is SGHTA, CDR2 FQGNSA. This CDR3 region has 12 residues. In DNA, the CDR3 is TGTGCCAGCAGCCTAGCGGGACTAGCGGGAGTCTTC. It codes for CASSLAGLAGVF.

In regard to this clone: Other DNA sequences in the same sample also yield this CDR3. This chain connects TRBV6-5 to TRBJ1-2, with a possible D match to TRBD1 (6 bases). CDR3 length: 14 residues. Germline values: CDR1 MNHEY, CDR2 SVGAGI. V dropped 0 bases and J dropped 4 bases, with 9 bases sitting between them. CDR3 residues: CASSYSRGPYGYTF. The CDR3 DNA is TGTGCCAGCAGTTACTCCCGGGGGCCCTATGGCTACACCTTC.

The chain combines TRBV27 with TRBJ2-7, with 7 bases matching TRBD2. Germline CDR1 is MNHEY and CDR2 is SMNVEV (reference sequence). This CDR3 is built from 13 residues. J was trimmed by 0 bases and V by 6 bases; bases with no gene match: 2. CDR3 DNA sequence: TGTGCCAGCAGACGGACTAGCTCCTACGAGCAGTACTTC. It specifies CASRRTSSYEQYF.

The genes are TRBV5-1 and TRBJ2-3, with a tentative D call TRBD2 (5 bases). The germline V and J ends were trimmed by 3 bases and 2 bases, with 16 bases remaining between them. The CDR3 has 16 residues. Germline V gene sequence: CDR1 SGHRS, CDR2 YFSETQ. In nucleotides, the CDR3 is TGCGCCAGCAGCTCGGGGTACCAACTGCTCACAGATACGCAGTATTTT. Amino acid sequence: CASSSGYQLLTDTQYF.

The V call is TRBV9, the J call TRBJ2-7; D remains ambiguous. V lost 0 bases and J 6 bases, leaving 13 bases between the germline ends. Germline CDR1 reads SGDLS; CDR2 reads YYNGEE. CDR3 length equals 14 residues. The CDR3 protein is CASSVGTSVGEQYF. DNA for the CDR3: TGTGCCAGCAGCGTAGGGACCTCCGTAGGCGAGCAGTACTTC.

J is TRBJ2-7 and V is TRBV7-3; maybe TRBD2 (6 bases). Germline V gene lookup returns CDR1 SGHTA and CDR2 FQGTGA. This CDR3 region has 15 residues. Deletions cut 5 bases from V and 2 bases from J, with 16 bases between. CDR3 region: CASSRDGRFTYEQYF. Written as DNA, the CDR3 is TGTGCCAGCAGCCGAGACGGGAGATTCACCTACGAGCAGTACTTC.

V gene TRBV6-6 combines with J gene TRBJ1-4, with a possible D match to TRBD1 (6 bases). The CDR3 has 14 amino acids. V was trimmed by 1 base and J by 6 bases, leaving 9 bases between them. Germline V gene sequence: CDR1 MNHNY, CDR2 SVGAGI (reference sequence). The CDR3 reads CASSYLGHDEKLFF. The CDR3 DNA reads TGTGCCAGCAGTTACTTGGGACACGATGAAAAACTGTTTTTT.

On this clone: The same CDR3 can be traced to other DNA sequences in this sample. This chain uses TRBV9 with TRBJ2-2; D is perhaps TRBD2 (6 bases). The ends were cut back, 2 bases at V and 3 bases at J, with 17 bases in the middle. This CDR3 spans 17 amino acids. Germline values: CDR1 SGDLS, CDR2 YYNGEE. CDR3 in DNA: TGTGCCAGCAGCGTGGGGCCCGGGACGGGAGACACCGGGGAGCTGTTTTTT. Translating it yields CASSVGPGTGDTGELFF.

This chain uses TRBV11-1 with TRBJ2-1; 7 positions match TRBD2. The CDR3 covers 13 residues. Per germline, CDR1 SGHAT and CDR2 FQDESV (reference sequence). After removal of 2 bases from V and 9 bases from J, the junction contained 4 bases not matched to a gene. CDR3 bases: TGTGCCAGCAGCTTAAGACTAGCTAGTGAGCAGTTCTTC. Encoded protein: CASSLRLASEQFF.

Concerning this clone: In the same sample, other DNA sequences code for this CDR3. V and J are TRBV18 and TRBJ2-1; D may be TRBD1 (6 bases). Germline loops: CDR1 KGHSH, CDR2 LQKENI. Trimming removed 3 bases from V and 2 bases from J, with 8 bases in between. This CDR3 is 14 amino acids long. The CDR3 here is CASSPTGTYNEQFF. The CDR3 coding sequence is TGTGCCAGCTCACCCACAGGGACCTACAATGAGCAGTTCTTC.

The V gene is TRBV7-9, the J gene TRBJ2-7; D unresolved. V lost 1 base to trimming and J lost 0 bases, with 10 bases between them. The CDR3 covers 15 residues. Germline values: CDR1 SEHNR, CDR2 FQNEAQ (reference sequence). Here the CDR3 DNA reads TGTGCCAGCAGCTTAGACGTTCAAAGCTCCTACGAGCAGTACTTC. It is translated as CASSLDVQSSYEQYF.

This clone was detected only once. The rearrangement links TRBV5-1 to TRBJ2-3, with D perhaps given as TRBD1 or TRBD2 (6 bases each). This CDR3 region has 16 residues. Trimming took 0 bases from V and 5 from J, leaving 16 bases between them. CDR1 SGHRS and CDR2 YFSETQ come from the germline V gene. CDR3 amino acids: CASSLVGGSGIDTQYF. The DNA of the CDR3 is TGCGCCAGCAGCTTGGTAGGGGGGAGCGGTATAGATACGCAGTATTTT.

The chain couples TRBV4-3 to TRBJ2-7; D is unresolved. V lost 4 bases, J lost 7 bases, and 14 bases lay in between. Germline loops: CDR1 LGHNA, CDR2 YSLEER. The CDR3 has 13 residues. The CDR3 reads CASSPTPTGEQYF. CDR3 sequence (DNA): TGCGCCAGCAGCCCCACGCCCACCGGTGAGCAGTACTTC.

The chain links TRBV11-2 to TRBJ2-4; a weak D match, TRBD2 (5 bases). This CDR3 has 13 amino acids. CDR1 and CDR2 from the germline V gene are SGHAT and FQNNGV. Trimming pared 5 bases from V and 9 bases from J, leaving 14 bases between. CDR3 sequence (DNA): TGTGCCAGCAGCGTTACCCCGGGGAGCATTCAGTACTTC. Residues: CASSVTPGSIQYF.

V and J are TRBV7-9 and TRBJ2-5, with 9 nucleotides matching TRBD2. CDR1 is SEHNR and CDR2 is FQNEAQ in the germline V gene (reference sequence). V shed 5 bases, J shed 4 bases, and the junction held 17 bases outside the gene matches. This CDR3 region has 18 residues. The DNA for the CDR3 is TGTGCCAGCAGCCTAAAGATTAGCGGGAGACGGCTTCTAGAGACCCAGTACTTC. Its translation: CASSLKISGRRLLETQYF.

The rearrangement uses TRBV5-6 and TRBJ1-1; D remains unclear. With 4 bases removed from V and 4 bases from J, the gap between germline ends came to 14 bases. This CDR3 has 14 residues. Germline CDR1 and CDR2: SGHDT and YYEEEE. The CDR3 is CASSPGSEGTEAFF. CDR3 bases: TGTGCCAGCAGCCCCGGTTCTGAAGGCACTGAAGCTTTCTTT.

The chain couples TRBV11-2 to TRBJ1-2; 8 bases align to TRBD1. Losses at the gene ends were 4 bases for V and 8 bases for J; bases not matched to a gene: 6. Looked up from germline, CDR1 is SGHAT and CDR2 is FQNNGV. The CDR3 is 13 amino acids. The CDR3 nucleotides read TGTGCCAGCAGCTCCTCAGGGGGCGACGGCTACACCTTC. Amino acids: CASSSSGGDGYTF.

The chain combines TRBV9 with TRBJ1-5; a possible D gene is TRBD1 (6 bases). From germline, CDR1 is SGDLS and CDR2 YYNGEE. Trimming left V 0 bases short and J 4 bases short, with 8 bases between. The CDR3 has 14 amino acids. CDR3 protein: CASSVDTGNQPQHF. As DNA, the CDR3 is TGTGCCAGCAGCGTAGATACAGGGAATCAGCCCCAGCATTTT.

The chain couples TRBV28 to TRBJ2-7; D possibly corresponds to TRBD1 (6 bases). Trimming shortened V by 2 bases and J by 4 bases, and 15 bases separated the two germline ends. The V gene's germline CDR1 is MDHEN and CDR2 SYDVKM. The length of the CDR3 is 15 residues. The CDR3, as DNA: TGTGCCAGCAGTTTAGGACAGCAACCTCCTTACGAGCAGTACTTC. This codes for CASSLGQQPPYEQYF. The full variable domain, with the rest looked up from reference TRBV28 and TRBJ2-7, is DVKVTQSSRYLVKRTGEKVFLECVQDMDHENMFWYRQDPGLGLRLIYFSYDVKMKEKGDIPEGYSVSREKKERFSLILESASTNQTSMYLCASSLGQQPPYEQYFGPGTRLTVT.

This rearrangement joins TRBV6-5 to TRBJ2-5, with 11 bases identical to TRBD2. The CDR3 spans 14 residues. Germline CDR1 is MNHEY and CDR2 is SVGAGI. J lost 5 bases, V lost 6 bases, and 5 bases had no gene match. In nucleotides, the CDR3 is TGTGCCAGCAGGGGACTAGCGGAATGGGAGACCCAGTACTTC. It is translated as CASRGLAEWETQYF.